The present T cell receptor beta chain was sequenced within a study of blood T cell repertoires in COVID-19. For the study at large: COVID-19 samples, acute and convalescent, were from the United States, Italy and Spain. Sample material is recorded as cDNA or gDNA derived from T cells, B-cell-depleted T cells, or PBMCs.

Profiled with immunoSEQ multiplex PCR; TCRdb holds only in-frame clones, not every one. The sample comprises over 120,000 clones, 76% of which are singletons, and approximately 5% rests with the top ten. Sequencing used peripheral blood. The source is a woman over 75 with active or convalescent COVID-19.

The CDR3 nucleotides are TGTGCCAGCAGTTGGGGGGACCACACCTCAGGAGCTTTCTTT. It translates to CASSWGDHTSGAFF. The chain is built from TRBV6-2 or TRBV6-3 and TRBJ1-1; D perhaps matches TRBD1 (5 bases). CDR1 is MNHEY, CDR2 SVGEGT, per germline. Trimming left V 4 bases short and J 10 bases short, with 19 bases between. The CDR3 has 14 residues.